A selection of T cell receptor beta chains follows, all from one sample in a study of memory CD8 T cells in hepatitis C reinfection. Assay: immunoSEQ multiplex PCR; the TCRdb copy retains only in-frame clones and omits some. The sample has around 5,000 clones, roughly 89% seen once. Source material: naive CD8+ T cells sorted from blood. The receptors derive from a man between 50 and 59 years old with hepatitis C virus infection. CDR3s include the opening cysteine and the closing phenylalanine or tryptophan. D genes are given only for firm matches. The size field is filled for only some rows; it gives once, few, many or a size class.

D: .; J: TRBJ1-5; V: TRBV2; size: .; length: 16; DNA: TGTGCCAGCAGTGAAGCGAGAGGGTATAGCAATCAGCCCCAGCATTTT; CDR3: CASSEARGYSNQPQHF
D: .; J: TRBJ2-7; V: TRBV5-5; size: .; length: 12; DNA: TGTGCCAGCAGTCAGGGATGGTACGAGCAGTACTTC; CDR3: CASSQGWYEQYF
D: .; J: TRBJ2-7; V: TRBV29-1; size: .; length: 13; DNA: TGCAGCGTCCAAGGGGGTCGGGACTACGAGCAGTACTTC; CDR3: CSVQGGRDYEQYF
D: .; J: TRBJ2-5; V: TRBV7-9; size: few; length: 12; DNA: TGTGCCAGCAGCCCCGACCAAGAGACCCAGTACTTC; CDR3: CASSPDQETQYF
D: TRBD1; J: TRBJ1-3; V: TRBV7-9; size: .; length: 14; DNA: TGTGCCAGCACCAGGGACAGGGCTGGAAACACCATATATTTT; CDR3: CASTRDRAGNTIYF
D: TRBD2; J: TRBJ2-1; V: TRBV7-8; size: .; length: 13; DNA: TGTGCCAGCAGGGGGGGGTCTTTTGGTGAGCAGTTCTTC; CDR3: CASRGGSFGEQFF
D: .; J: TRBJ1-2; V: TRBV5-6; size: .; length: 16; DNA: TGTGCCAGCAGCTTGTGGCGGGGGGGTTCAGTCTATGGCTACACCTTC; CDR3: CASSLWRGGSVYGYTF
D: .; J: TRBJ2-1; V: TRBV27; size: .; length: 16; DNA: TGTGCCAGCAGTGAGACTACCGTGAGAAACTACAATGAGCAGTTCTTC; CDR3: CASSETTVRNYNEQFF
D: .; J: TRBJ1-2; V: TRBV27; size: once; length: 14; DNA: TGTGCCAGCAGCCCTCCGGGACAAGGCTATGGCTACACCTTC; CDR3: CASSPPGQGYGYTF
D: .; J: TRBJ2-3; V: TRBV4-1; size: .; length: 14; DNA: TGCGCCAGCAGCCAAGTAGCGGCAGCAGATACGCAGTATTTT; CDR3: CASSQVAAADTQYF